A single sample is the source of the 2 T cell receptor beta chains below, sequenced in a study of CD4 T cells in relation to SARS-CoV-2 and coronaviruses. The unexposed donors gave CD4+ T cells in about 2011-2019, prior to COVID-19. The cells were cultured for approximately 10 days before CD4+ T cells were isolated. This table comes from immunoSEQ multiplex PCR, and its TCRdb copy is limited to in-frame clones, with some not included. This sample has about 21,000 clones, with approximately 78% found just once. Antigens for these TCRs are unknown. What was sequenced was CD4+ T cells from PBMCs, cultured in vitro. These receptors came from a human donor in good health.

The chain has TRBV7-6 and TRBJ2-7, with D tentatively TRBD2 (6 bases). Trimming removed 5 bases at V and 3 bases at J, with 17 bases between. The CDR3 totals 15 residues. CDR1 SGHVS and CDR2 FNYEAQ come from the germline V gene. In DNA form, the CDR3 reads TGTGCCAGCAGCCCGACCCGGGGGAGAAACTACGAGCAGTACTTC. This sequence encodes CASSPTRGRNYEQYF.

The J gene is TRBJ1-1, the V gene TRBV19; D is uncertain. V was trimmed by 9 bases and J by 4 bases, leaving 18 bases between them. The CDR3 spans 14 residues. Germline V lookup: CDR1 LNHDA, CDR2 SQIVND (reference sequence). This CDR3 is CASRLLGRATEAFF. The CDR3 DNA follows: TGTGCCAGCCGCCTTTTGGGTAGGGCCACTGAAGCTTTCTTT.